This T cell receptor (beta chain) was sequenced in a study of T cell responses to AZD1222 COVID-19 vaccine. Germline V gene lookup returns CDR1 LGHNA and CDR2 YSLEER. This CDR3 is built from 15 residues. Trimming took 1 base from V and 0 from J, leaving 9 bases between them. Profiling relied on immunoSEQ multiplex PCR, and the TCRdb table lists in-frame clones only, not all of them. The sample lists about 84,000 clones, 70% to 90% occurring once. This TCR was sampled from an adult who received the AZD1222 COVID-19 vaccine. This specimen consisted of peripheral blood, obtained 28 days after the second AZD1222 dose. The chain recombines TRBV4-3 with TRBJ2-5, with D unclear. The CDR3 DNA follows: TGCGCCAGCAGCCAAGGTGTAGGGTACCAAGAGACCCAGTACTTC. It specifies CASSQGVGYQETQYF.